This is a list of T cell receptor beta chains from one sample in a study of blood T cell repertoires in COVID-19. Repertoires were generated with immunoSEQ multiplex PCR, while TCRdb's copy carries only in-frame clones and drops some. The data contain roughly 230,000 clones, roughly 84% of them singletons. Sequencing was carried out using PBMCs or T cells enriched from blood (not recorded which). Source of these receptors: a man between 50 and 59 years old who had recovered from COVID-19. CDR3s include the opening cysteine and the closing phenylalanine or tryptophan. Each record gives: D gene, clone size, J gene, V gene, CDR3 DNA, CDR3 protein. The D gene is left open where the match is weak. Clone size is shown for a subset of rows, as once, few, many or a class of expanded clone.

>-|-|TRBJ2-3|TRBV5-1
TGCGCCAGCAGACAGGAATCGGATACGCAGTATTTT
CASRQESDTQYF
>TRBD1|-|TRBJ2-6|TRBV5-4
TGTGCCAGCAGCCGGACAGGGTTAGGTCGGGAGGCCAACGTCCTGACTTTC
CASSRTGLGREANVLTF
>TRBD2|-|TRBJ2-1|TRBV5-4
TGTGCCAGCAGCTTGGCCGGGGGGGGGAGGTCCAATGAGCAGTTCTTC
CASSLAGGGRSNEQFF
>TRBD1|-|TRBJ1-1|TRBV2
TGTGCCAGCAGACCCGAGACAGGGTACACTGAAGCTTTCTTT
CASRPETGYTEAFF
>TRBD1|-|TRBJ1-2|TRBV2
TGTGCCAGAAGGACAGGGGCGTATGGCTACACCTTC
CARRTGAYGYTF
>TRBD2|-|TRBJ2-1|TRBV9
TGTGCCAGCAGCCCTCCCCCTAGCGGGGCGGTCAATGAGCAGTTCTTC
CASSPPPSGAVNEQFF
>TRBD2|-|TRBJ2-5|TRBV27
TGTGCCAGCAGTTTACGGCGGGGGGGCAGGGGGGACCAAGAGACCCAGTACTTC
CASSLRRGGRGDQETQYF
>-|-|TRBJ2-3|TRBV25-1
TGTGCCAGCTCTCGCAGTGATTTCCGAGGTTTTGATACGCAGTATTTT
CASSRSDFRGFDTQYF
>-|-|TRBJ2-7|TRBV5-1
TGCGCCAGCAGCTTGGAAGTACAGTACTACGAGCAGTACTTC
CASSLEVQYYEQYF
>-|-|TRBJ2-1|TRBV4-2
TGTGCCAGCAGCCAAGAGAAGCCCGGCGGTGAGCAGTTCTTC
CASSQEKPGGEQFF
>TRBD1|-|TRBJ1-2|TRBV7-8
TGTGCCAGCAGCTTAGGTGACAGGGGCTATGGCTACACCTTC
CASSLGDRGYGYTF
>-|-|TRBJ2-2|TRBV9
TGTGCCAGCAGCGCCAGGGTTCCCGGGGAGCTGTTTTTT
CASSARVPGELFF
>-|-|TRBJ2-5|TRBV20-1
TGCAGTGCTCTAGTGGAGACCCAGTACTTC
CSALVETQYF
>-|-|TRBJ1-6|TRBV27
TGTGCCAGCAGTCCTCGGGACACCCCGAGCTCCTATAATTCACCCCTCCACTTT
CASSPRDTPSSYNSPLHF
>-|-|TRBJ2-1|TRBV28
TGTGCCAGCAGACTCAGACAGATGGGGCTCGATGAGCAGTTCTTC
CASRLRQMGLDEQFF
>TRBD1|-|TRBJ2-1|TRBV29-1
TGCAGCGTCGAGGACAGGGGCTACAATGAGCAGTTCTTC
CSVEDRGYNEQFF
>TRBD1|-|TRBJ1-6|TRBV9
TGTGCCAGCAGCGTAAAGGGGGCGACTTCACCCCTCCACTTT
CASSVKGATSPLHF
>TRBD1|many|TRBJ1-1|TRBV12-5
TGTGCTAGTGGTTTGCGACCTCCCGGACAGGTGAACACTGAAGCTTTCTTT
CASGLRPPGQVNTEAFF
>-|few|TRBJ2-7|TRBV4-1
TGCGCCAGCAGCCAAGGTCCGGACGAGCAGTACTTC
CASSQGPDEQYF
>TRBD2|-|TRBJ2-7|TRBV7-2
TGTGCCAGCAGCTTAGGAACGGGACTAGCGGCGGCCGTTGGAAAGGAGCAGTACTTC
CASSLGTGLAAAVGKEQYF
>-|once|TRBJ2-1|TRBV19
TGTGCCAGTACCGACCCTGGGCGGGCGCCGTTTTACAATGAGCAGTTCTTC
CASTDPGRAPFYNEQFF
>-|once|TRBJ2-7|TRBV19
TGTGCCAGTAGTATGGATGGCAGGGCCTACGAGCAGTACTTC
CASSMDGRAYEQYF
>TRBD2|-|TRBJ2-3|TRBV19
TGTGCCAGTAGTATGGGACTAGGGGTGGGAGATACGCAGTATTTT
CASSMGLGVGDTQYF
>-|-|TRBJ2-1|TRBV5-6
TGTGCCAGCAGCTTGCAGGGGCGCTTGGGTGAGCAGTTCTTC
CASSLQGRLGEQFF
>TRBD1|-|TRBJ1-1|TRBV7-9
TGTGCCAGCAGCTTGGGACAGGGGGCGCGCAGCCTGATGAACACTGAAGCTTTCTTT
CASSLGQGARSLMNTEAFF
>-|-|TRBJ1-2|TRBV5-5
TGTGCCAGCAGCTTCATGCAGGCGGGCTATGGCTACACCTTC
CASSFMQAGYGYTF
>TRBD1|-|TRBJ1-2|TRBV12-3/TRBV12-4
TGTGCCAGCAGTTACTACAGGGGCGGCTACACCTTC
CASSYYRGGYTF
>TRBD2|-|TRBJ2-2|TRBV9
TGTGCCAGCAGCGTAGGAGCGGGGGCATACACCGGGGAGCTGTTTTTT
CASSVGAGAYTGELFF
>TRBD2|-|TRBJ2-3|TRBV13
TGTGCCAGCAGCTTAGAAGCGGGGGGCACAGATACGCAGTATTTT
CASSLEAGGTDTQYF
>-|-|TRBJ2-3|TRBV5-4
TGTGCCAGCAGCTTGGGCGATGTCAGCACAGATACGCAGTATTTT
CASSLGDVSTDTQYF
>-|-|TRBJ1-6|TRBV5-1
TGCGCCAGCAGCTTGCGGTCCAACGCGGATTCACCCCTCCACTTT
CASSLRSNADSPLHF
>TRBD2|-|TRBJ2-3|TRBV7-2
TGTGCCAGCAGGCCCTCGGGACTAGCGGGAGGGGGCACAGATACGCAGTATTTT
CASRPSGLAGGGTDTQYF
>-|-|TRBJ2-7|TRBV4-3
TGCGCCAGCAGCCCTGGGACACTCGGCTTCTCCTACGAGCAGTACTTC
CASSPGTLGFSYEQYF
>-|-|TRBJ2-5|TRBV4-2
TGTGCCAGCAGCCTTACCCTGGGCTACGATGAGACCCAGTACTTC
CASSLTLGYDETQYF
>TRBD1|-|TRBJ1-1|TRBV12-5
TGTGCTAGTGCCTTAAGACAGGGGGGAAGGACTGAAGCTTTCTTT
CASALRQGGRTEAFF
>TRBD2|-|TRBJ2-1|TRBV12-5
TGTGCTAGTGGTTTGGTACAGTTTGCGGGGGGCGACAATGAGCAGTTCTTC
CASGLVQFAGGDNEQFF
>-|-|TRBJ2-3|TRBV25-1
TGTGCCAGCAGTGATGGGGGGACTGGATGGGGCACAGATACGCAGTATTTT
CASSDGGTGWGTDTQYF
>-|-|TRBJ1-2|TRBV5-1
TGCGCCAGCAGATCGCCCGACAGCTACTATGGCTACACCTTC
CASRSPDSYYGYTF
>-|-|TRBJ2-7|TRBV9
TGTGCCAGCAGCTTCCGGGACGGGAGCTCCTACGAGCAGTACTTC
CASSFRDGSSYEQYF
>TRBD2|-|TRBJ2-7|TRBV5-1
TGCGCCAGCAGCTTGGCTAGCGGGGCGTACGAGCAGTACTTC
CASSLASGAYEQYF
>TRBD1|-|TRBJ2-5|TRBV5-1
TGCGCCAGCAGCCCGGAGGTTCAGGGGGCGGGGGAGACCCAGTACTTC
CASSPEVQGAGETQYF
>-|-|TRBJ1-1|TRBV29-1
TGCAGCGTGGGGACTGGGGCGAGGAACACTGAAGCTTTCTTT
CSVGTGARNTEAFF
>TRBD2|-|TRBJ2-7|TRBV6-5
TGTGCCAGCACCCCTGGGGGGGTCGAGCAGTACTTC
CASTPGGVEQYF
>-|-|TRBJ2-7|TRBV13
TGTGCCAGCAGCTTACTCGGCGAGCAGTACTTC
CASSLLGEQYF
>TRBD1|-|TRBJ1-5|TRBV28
TGTGCCAGCAGTTTACAGGGGGTGAATCAGCCCCAGCATTTT
CASSLQGVNQPQHF
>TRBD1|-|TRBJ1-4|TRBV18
TGTGCCAGCTCCCGACAGGGCCCCGGAGGTAATGAAAAACTGTTTTTT
CASSRQGPGGNEKLFF
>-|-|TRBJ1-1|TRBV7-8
TGTGCCAGCAGACCGGGGATGAACACTGAAGCTTTCTTT
CASRPGMNTEAFF
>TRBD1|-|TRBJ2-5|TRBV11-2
TGTGCCAGCAGCTTAGGAAGGACAGGGAGGTTGGAGACCCAGTACTTC
CASSLGRTGRLETQYF